This is a list of T cell receptor beta chains from one sample in a study of blood T cell repertoires in COVID-19. Only in-frame clones appear in the TCRdb table, and some are missing; sequencing was by immunoSEQ multiplex PCR. Of fewer than 150,000 clones in the sample, 85% were seen once. The sample comprised peripheral blood. All receptors come from a man aged 45-65 years with acute or convalescent COVID-19. The CDR3 runs from the conserved cysteine through the conserved F or W. Each record gives: clone size, V gene, J gene, D gene, CDR3 DNA, CDR3 protein. D genes are given only for firm matches. Not every row has a clone size; where given, it reads once, few, many or a size class.

size: .
V: TRBV6-5
J: TRBJ1-2
D: TRBD1
DNA: TGTGCCGCATTACGAGACAGGGGAGGGTATGGCTACACCTTC
CDR3: CAALRDRGGYGYTF

size: .
V: TRBV18
J: TRBJ2-2
D: TRBD1
DNA: TGTGCCAGCTCACCACCCAGGGGGTCGTTCACCGGGGAGCTGTTTTTT
CDR3: CASSPPRGSFTGELFF

size: .
V: TRBV19
J: TRBJ2-6
D: TRBD1
DNA: TGTGCCAGTAGTACGAGGACAGGCGACTCTGGGGCCAACGTCCTGACTTTC
CDR3: CASSTRTGDSGANVLTF

size: .
V: TRBV12-3/TRBV12-4
J: TRBJ1-5
D: .
DNA: TGTGCCAGCTCCCCCCTCAATCAGCCCCAGCATTTT
CDR3: CASSPLNQPQHF

size: once
V: TRBV4-2
J: TRBJ1-6
D: .
DNA: TGTGCCAGCAGCCAAGAATTTAGCTCCTATAATTCACCCCTCCACTTT
CDR3: CASSQEFSSYNSPLHF

size: .
V: TRBV24-1
J: TRBJ2-7
D: TRBD1
DNA: TGTGCCACCAGTGCTACCGGGACAGGGGACGGCTACGAGCAGTACTTC
CDR3: CATSATGTGDGYEQYF

size: .
V: TRBV6-1
J: TRBJ2-3
D: .
DNA: TGTGCCAGCAGTGGGAACTCCAGGTACCGTTTTGCAGATACGCAGTATTTT
CDR3: CASSGNSRYRFADTQYF

size: .
V: TRBV10-3
J: TRBJ1-1
D: .
DNA: TGTGCCATCAGTCAAGCGGACAGGAACACTGAAGCTTTCTTT
CDR3: CAISQADRNTEAFF

size: .
V: TRBV19
J: TRBJ2-1
D: TRBD2
DNA: TGTGCCAGTAGTGATAGGGCGGCGGGGGTCTCCTACAATGAGCAGTTCTTC
CDR3: CASSDRAAGVSYNEQFF

size: .
V: TRBV3-1/TRBV3-2
J: TRBJ2-5
D: TRBD2
DNA: TGTGCCAGCAGCCAAGCTAGCGGGAGGCAGGGAGAGACCCAGTACTTC
CDR3: CASSQASGRQGETQYF

size: .
V: TRBV6-6
J: TRBJ1-5
D: .
DNA: TGTGCCAGCAGTTTCCCGGGGGTTCAGCCCCAGCATTTT
CDR3: CASSFPGVQPQHF

size: few
V: TRBV28
J: TRBJ1-2
D: TRBD1
DNA: TGTGCCAGCAGTCCGGGACAGGGGATGGGCTACACCTTC
CDR3: CASSPGQGMGYTF

size: .
V: TRBV7-2
J: TRBJ2-7
D: TRBD1
DNA: TGTGCCAGCAGCTCAAGGACAGGGGCTGTCGAGCAGTACTTC
CDR3: CASSSRTGAVEQYF

size: .
V: TRBV7-8
J: TRBJ1-5
D: .
DNA: TGTGCCAGCAGCTTATTGGGACAAGATAGCAATCAGCCCCAGCATTTT
CDR3: CASSLLGQDSNQPQHF

size: .
V: TRBV6-6
J: TRBJ1-1
D: TRBD1
DNA: TGTGCCAGCAGCTCGTCGACAGGGCCGACTGAAGCTTTCTTT
CDR3: CASSSSTGPTEAFF

size: .
V: TRBV2
J: TRBJ2-2
D: .
DNA: TGTGCCAGCAGATTAAATCCGGGACAGAACACCGGGGAGCTGTTTTTT
CDR3: CASRLNPGQNTGELFF

size: .
V: TRBV19
J: TRBJ1-2
D: .
DNA: TGTGCCAGTAGACCTCAGGGAACACCGCCAAATGGCTACACCTTC
CDR3: CASRPQGTPPNGYTF

size: .
V: TRBV24-1
J: TRBJ2-7
D: TRBD1
DNA: TGTGCCACCAGTGACCCCGACAGGGTAGGAGAGCAGTACTTC
CDR3: CATSDPDRVGEQYF

size: once
V: TRBV7-9
J: TRBJ2-1
D: .
DNA: TGTGCCAGCAGCTTCCAGGGTGGGGTCAATGAGCAGTTCTTC
CDR3: CASSFQGGVNEQFF

size: .
V: TRBV29-1
J: TRBJ2-3
D: TRBD2
DNA: TGCAGCGTTGTGGGGGGGGTTGGAGATACGCAGTATTTT
CDR3: CSVVGGVGDTQYF

size: once
V: TRBV6-4
J: TRBJ1-4
D: .
DNA: TGTGCCAGCAGTCATAGGAGGTCAACTAATGAAAAACTGTTTTTT
CDR3: CASSHRRSTNEKLFF

size: few
V: TRBV28
J: TRBJ1-1
D: TRBD1
DNA: TGTGCCAGCAGTTTCCGGGACAGGGGTAGCACTGAAGCTTTCTTT
CDR3: CASSFRDRGSTEAFF

size: .
V: TRBV28
J: TRBJ1-4
D: TRBD1
DNA: TGTGCCAGCAGTTTACCGGGACAGAATGAAAAACTGTTTTTT
CDR3: CASSLPGQNEKLFF

size: .
V: TRBV30
J: TRBJ1-6
D: .
DNA: TGTGCCTGGAGTGGTCAGTCCCGAAATTCACCCCTCCACTTT
CDR3: CAWSGQSRNSPLHF

size: .
V: TRBV14
J: TRBJ1-2
D: .
DNA: TGTGCCAGCAGCACCATGGCCATCGACATGAATGGCTACACCTTC
CDR3: CASSTMAIDMNGYTF

size: .
V: TRBV4-2
J: TRBJ2-7
D: .
DNA: TGTGCCAGCAGCCAAGTAGCGTGGACCTCCTACGAGCAGTACTTC
CDR3: CASSQVAWTSYEQYF

size: few
V: TRBV7-9
J: TRBJ2-7
D: TRBD2
DNA: TGTGCCAGCAGCAACCGGGGGGGACCCCACGAGCAGTACTTC
CDR3: CASSNRGGPHEQYF

size: .
V: TRBV7-6
J: TRBJ2-6
D: .
DNA: TGTGCCAGCAGCTTAGTCCCGTCTGGGGCCAACGTCCTGACTTTC
CDR3: CASSLVPSGANVLTF

size: .
V: TRBV13
J: TRBJ2-7
D: .
DNA: TGTGCCAGCAGCTTACCGGATACAGGGATGGAGCAGTACTTC
CDR3: CASSLPDTGMEQYF

size: .
V: TRBV19
J: TRBJ1-5
D: .
DNA: TGTGCCAGCAGGGCGGCCATCCAATATAGCAATCAGCCCCAGCATTTT
CDR3: CASRAAIQYSNQPQHF

size: few
V: TRBV13
J: TRBJ2-1
D: .
DNA: TGTGCCAGCAGGAATCGTAAAATGACAGGTAGGGGTGGCCTTAACGAGCAGTTCTTC
CDR3: CASRNRKMTGRGGLNEQFF

size: .
V: TRBV12-5
J: TRBJ1-1
D: .
DNA: TGTGCTAGTGGTCCGCCTATGAACACTGAAGCTTTCTTT
CDR3: CASGPPMNTEAFF

size: .
V: TRBV7-3
J: TRBJ2-6
D: .
DNA: TGTGCCAGCAGCTTTTCGGGAAGTCCAGTCGGGGCCAACGTCCTGACTTTC
CDR3: CASSFSGSPVGANVLTF

size: .
V: TRBV5-1
J: TRBJ2-2
D: TRBD1
DNA: TGCGCCAGCAACCCGAGGGGGCTCACCGGGGAGCTGTTTTTT
CDR3: CASNPRGLTGELFF

size: once
V: TRBV6-5
J: TRBJ2-3
D: .
DNA: TGTGCCAGCAGTTACTCGGGGACTGGCACAGATACGCAGTATTTT
CDR3: CASSYSGTGTDTQYF

size: .
V: TRBV6-2/TRBV6-3
J: TRBJ1-6
D: .
DNA: TGTGCCAGCAGTTTTCGGGGAAAATATAATTCACCCCTCCACTTT
CDR3: CASSFRGKYNSPLHF

size: .
V: TRBV19
J: TRBJ2-1
D: .
DNA: TGTGCCAGTAGCCCGAGGCGGCACGGGATCTCCAATGAGCAGTTCTTC
CDR3: CASSPRRHGISNEQFF

size: .
V: TRBV6-2/TRBV6-3
J: TRBJ1-2
D: .
DNA: TGTGCCAGCAGTTACTCCGGACAGTCTTATGGCTACACCTTC
CDR3: CASSYSGQSYGYTF

size: .
V: TRBV7-9
J: TRBJ1-1
D: .
DNA: TGTGCCAGCAGCTTTGGCCCAGACACTGAAGCTTTCTTT
CDR3: CASSFGPDTEAFF

size: .
V: TRBV6-6
J: TRBJ2-3
D: .
DNA: TGTGCCAGCAGTTACCTCCAGGGAAACACAGATACGCAGTATTTT
CDR3: CASSYLQGNTDTQYF

size: .
V: TRBV4-2
J: TRBJ2-3
D: TRBD2
DNA: TGTGCCAGCAGCCAACCAGGGACTAGCGGGAGGTCAGATACGCAGTATTTT
CDR3: CASSQPGTSGRSDTQYF

size: .
V: TRBV19
J: TRBJ1-4
D: TRBD1
DNA: TGTGCCAGTAGTATATCGAAGGACAGGTTTAATGAAAAACTGTTTTTT
CDR3: CASSISKDRFNEKLFF

size: .
V: TRBV18
J: TRBJ2-4
D: TRBD1
DNA: TGTGCCAGCTCACCACCTGGTTTTACAGGGGGCAGTGAGGGCATTCAGTACTTC
CDR3: CASSPPGFTGGSEGIQYF

size: .
V: TRBV27
J: TRBJ1-5
D: TRBD1
DNA: TGTGCCAGCCGGGGACAGGGGAGCAATCAGCCCCAGCATTTT
CDR3: CASRGQGSNQPQHF

size: few
V: TRBV25-1
J: TRBJ1-1
D: TRBD1
DNA: TGTGCCAGTAGTAACCCGGGACAGGGTAACACTGAAGCTTTCTTT
CDR3: CASSNPGQGNTEAFF

size: .
V: TRBV9
J: TRBJ2-5
D: TRBD2
DNA: TGTGCCAGCGCCTCTAGCGGGGGGGCTAGGGAGACCCAGTACTTC
CDR3: CASASSGGARETQYF

size: .
V: TRBV30
J: TRBJ2-5
D: TRBD1
DNA: TGTGCCTGGAGTGAAGACAGGGTAGAGACCCAGTACTTC
CDR3: CAWSEDRVETQYF

size: .
V: TRBV3-1/TRBV3-2
J: TRBJ2-7
D: TRBD2
DNA: TGTGCCGCCGGGCCAGGCGGGGGATACGAGCAGTACTTC
CDR3: CAAGPGGGYEQYF

size: .
V: TRBV19
J: TRBJ2-2
D: TRBD2
DNA: TGTGCCAGTAGTATTTCAGCGGGAGGAACCGGGGAGCTGTTTTTT
CDR3: CASSISAGGTGELFF

size: .
V: TRBV3-1/TRBV3-2
J: TRBJ2-7
D: TRBD2
DNA: TGTGCCAGCAGCCAAGATGTGGTAGCGGGAGGGGAGCAGTACTTC
CDR3: CASSQDVVAGGEQYF

size: .
V: TRBV13
J: TRBJ2-7
D: TRBD1
DNA: TGTGCCAGCAGCGCAATGGTCGGGACAGGGGGCTACGAGCAGTACTTC
CDR3: CASSAMVGTGGYEQYF

size: .
V: TRBV7-6
J: TRBJ1-3
D: .
DNA: TGTGCCAGCAGCTTCAGGGGCCCGCTGGGAAACACCATATATTTT
CDR3: CASSFRGPLGNTIYF

size: .
V: TRBV19
J: TRBJ1-5
D: .
DNA: TGTGCCAGTAGTATAAGGTCGACAGGCGTTGATAGCAATCAGCCCCAGCATTTT
CDR3: CASSIRSTGVDSNQPQHF